This T cell receptor beta chain derives from a study of blood T cell repertoires in COVID-19. In the study overall: The United States, Italy and Spain provided the acute and convalescent COVID-19 samples. T cells, B-cell-depleted T cells, or PBMCs provided the cDNA or gDNA that served as material.

The CDR3 has 18 amino acids. In the authors' workflow: Using reference gene primer amplification, nucleated cell counts were estimated. Using immunoSEQ multiplex PCR, the repertoire was profiled, and TCRdb retains in-frame clones only, with some absent. V and J calls and clone size come straight from that table; D and trimming were deduced from the DNA. The sample shows 200,000 to 250,000 clones, 84% of them seen only once. The sequence derives from a woman aged 45-60 years with active or convalescent COVID-19. The chain couples TRBV21-1 to TRBJ2-3; TRBD2 is the table's D call and was not checked against the DNA. TRBV21-1 is a recognized pseudogene. Sample: peripheral blood. CDR3 DNA sequence: TGTGCCAGCAGCAAGACGGGAGCGGACCGTATCCACACAGATACGCAGTATTTT. Translated: CASSKTGADRIHTDTQYF.